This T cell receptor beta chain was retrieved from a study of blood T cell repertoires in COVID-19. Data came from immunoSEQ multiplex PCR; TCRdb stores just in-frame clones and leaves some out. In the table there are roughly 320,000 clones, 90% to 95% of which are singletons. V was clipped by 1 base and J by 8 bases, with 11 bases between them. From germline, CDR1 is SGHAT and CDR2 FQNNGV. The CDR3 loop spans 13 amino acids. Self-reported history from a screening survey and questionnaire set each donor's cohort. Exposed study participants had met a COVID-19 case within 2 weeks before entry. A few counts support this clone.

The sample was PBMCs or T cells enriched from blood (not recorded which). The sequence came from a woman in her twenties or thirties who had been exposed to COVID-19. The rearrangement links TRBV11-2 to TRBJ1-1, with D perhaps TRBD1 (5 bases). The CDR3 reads CASSLGTKGEAFF. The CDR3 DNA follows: TGTGCCAGCAGCTTAGGTACAAAGGGGGAAGCTTTCTTT.